This T cell receptor beta chain was captured by sequencing in a study of blood T cell repertoires in COVID-19. The overall study: Samples came from the United States, Italy and Spain, spanning acute and convalescent COVID-19. Sources were T cells, B-cell-depleted T cells, or PBMCs; the material itself was cDNA or gDNA.

Germline CDR1 WSHSY, CDR2 SAAADI. The CDR3 runs to 14 residues. V was clipped by 6 bases and J by 4 bases; unmatched bases: 3. Original processing notes: Amplification of reference gene primers provided the estimated nucleated cell counts. Profiling relied on immunoSEQ multiplex PCR, and the TCRdb table lists in-frame clones only, not all of them. V and J calls plus clone size are reproduced from that table; the DNA served to infer D and trimming. The table has about 150,000 clones, about 90% seen once. V is TRBV10-2 and J is TRBJ2-1, with TRBD2 matching 10 bases. The sequenced sample consisted of peripheral blood. This receptor was identified in a woman aged 55-75 years with active or convalescent COVID-19. The CDR3 loop reads CASRVAGGYNEQFF. In nucleotides, the CDR3 is TGCGCCAGCAGAGTAGCGGGGGGATACAATGAGCAGTTCTTC.